This T cell receptor beta chain derives from a study of blood T cell repertoires in COVID-19. Overall study context: There were acute and convalescent COVID-19 samples, and they came from the United States, Italy and Spain. In each case, the material was cDNA or gDNA derived from T cells, B-cell-depleted T cells, or PBMCs.

V was trimmed by 0 bases and J by 7 bases, leaving 7 bases between them. Germline assignment: CDR1 MNHEY and CDR2 SVGEGT. The CDR3 totals 12 residues. Authors' data handling: Estimation of nucleated cell counts was performed using reference gene primer amplification. The table came from immunoSEQ multiplex PCR; TCRdb's copy has only in-frame clones and leaves some out. That table is the source of V, J and clone size, and D and trimming were worked out from the DNA. The repertoire holds some 110,000 clones, with 70% to 90% as singletons. Sequenced: peripheral blood. The gene calls are TRBV6-2 or TRBV6-3 and TRBJ2-7; the D is unclear. The clonotype comes from a man aged 70-80 years who had recovered from COVID-19. The DNA for the CDR3 is TGTGCCAGCAGTTACTCGACTCGTGAGCAGTACTTC. As protein: CASSYSTREQYF.